This T cell receptor beta chain was documented in a study of vaccination and CD4 T cells after COVID-19. Across the whole study: The cells were exposed to overlapping spike peptides originating from SARS-CoV-2, HCoV-NL63, HCoV-OC43 and HCoV-229E for stimulation.

A word on this clonotype: Its antigen is currently unknown.

V lost 4 bases to trimming and J lost 5 bases, with 15 bases between them. The V gene's germline CDR1 is GTSNPN and CDR2 SVGIG (reference sequence). The CDR3 spans 15 residues. The treatment: approximately nine-day PBMC culture with coronavirus spike peptide pools or control peptides (ViraFEST assay). Peptide pools at approximately 10 ug/ml and IL-2 at 8.5 to 10 IU/ml were added to cultures of two million PBMCs per well. With the Oncomine TCR Beta short-read assay, DNA from cultured CD4+ T cells was sequenced. TCRdb reprocessed the PCR reads via MiXCR and lists one record per CDR3 protein. In the table there are 8,000 or so distinct CDR3 sequences, 45% to 55% of which are singletons.

This sequence was found in a human donor who had recovered from COVID-19. Sample: CD4+ T cells from blood, cultured in vitro. V gene TRBV30 combines with J gene TRBJ1-6; no reliable D call. The CDR3 nucleotides read TGTGCCTGGACCCTGGCGACTGGGGATAATTCACCCCTCCACTTT. Translation: CAWTLATGDNSPLHF.